Presented here are 31 T cell receptor beta chains from one specimen sequenced in a study of CD8+CD57+ T cells in acquired aplastic anemia. Patients included in sequencing had previously demonstrated CD8+CD57+ cell expansion by flow cytometry. The use of genomic DNA as template underpinned the TCR beta VDJ and CDR3 profiling. One entry per CDR3 protein, called by TCRdb with MiXCR from the reads. Among about 260,000 distinct CDR3 sequences, 82% were seen once, and the ten largest hold approximately 42%. The material sequenced was sorted CD4+, CD8+, or CD8+CD57+ T cells (not recorded which) from PBMCs. The receptors come from a human donor with aplastic anemia.

As concerns this clonotype: One end of the junction is discordant with germline, which a read error may explain. The rearrangement links TRBV7-9 to TRBJ1-2, with a possible D match to TRBD1 (5 bases). Germline V gene sequence: CDR1 SEHNR, CDR2 FQNEAQ (reference sequence). The CDR3 runs to 15 residues. The CDR3 reads CASSLSPRNEQGFTF. CDR3 nucleotides: TGTGCTAGCAGCTTATCCCCGAGGAATGAGCAGGGCTTCACCTTC. Based on the CDR3 plus reference TRBV7-9 and TRBJ1-2, the full variable domain is DTGVSQNPRHKITKRGQNVTFRCDPISEHNRLYWYRQTLGQGPEFLTYFQNEAQLEKSRLLSDRFSAERPKGSFSTLEIQRTEQGDSAMYLCASSLSPRNEQGFTFGSGTRLTVV.

V is TRBV7-9 and J is TRBJ2-3; D is undetermined. The CDR3 runs to 15 residues. Per the germline V gene, CDR1 is SEHNR and CDR2 is FQNEAQ (reference sequence). V was shortened by 5 bases and J by 9 bases, with 21 bases between the two germline ends. CDR3: CASSVVPGSGNTQYF. For the CDR3, the DNA is TGTGCCAGCAGCGTAGTACCGGGCTCTGGAAACACGCAGTATTTT.

The genes are TRBV5-6 and TRBJ2-5; TRBD1 matches 9 bases. This CDR3 region has 15 residues. Trimming took 2 bases from V and 4 from J; bases not matched to a gene: 6. Germline CDR1 SGHDT, CDR2 YYEEEE. The CDR3 DNA reads as TGTGCCAGCAGCTTACAGGGGGCCTGGGGAGAGACCCAGTACTTC. Encoded protein: CASSLQGAWGETQYF.

V is TRBV11-1 and J is TRBJ2-2; TRBD2 aligns across 8 bases. Germline CDR1 and CDR2: SGHAT and FQDESV (reference sequence). CDR3 length: 16 amino acids. V lost 9 bases and J lost 5; bases outside the gene matches: 14. DNA for the CDR3: TGTGCCAGTAACCCGATCGGGGGGGCATATACCGGGGAGCTGTTTTTT. As protein: CASNPIGGAYTGELFF. The complete variable domain, with remaining parts taken from reference TRBV11-1 and TRBJ2-2, reads EAEVAQSPRYKITEKSQAVAFWCDPISGHATLYWYRQILGQGPELLVQFQDESVVDDSQLPKDRFSAERLKGVDSTLKIQPAELGDSAMYLCASNPIGGAYTGELFFGEGSRLTVL.

Note on this clonotype: One end of the junction fails to match germline, which may point to a read error. The chain employs TRBV7-8 and TRBJ1-1; no reliable D call. The CDR3 has 16 residues. The germline V gene has CDR1 SGHVS and CDR2 FQNEAQ. The CDR3 nucleotides are TGTGCCAGCAGCCAAGCTACCCTCCCGGATACCACTGATGCTTTCTTT. Translating it yields CASSQATLPDTTDAFF. The complete variable domain, with remaining parts taken from reference TRBV7-8 and TRBJ1-1, reads GAGVSQSPRYKVAKRGQDVALRCDPISGHVSLFWYQQALGQGPEFLTYFQNEAQLDKSGLPSDRFFAERPEGSVSTLKIQRTQQEDSAVYLCASSQATLPDTTDAFFGQGTRLTVV.

This chain uses TRBV5-1 with TRBJ1-1, with D hard to call. Trimming took off 4 bases at V and 4 bases at J, with 17 bases between the two ends. The CDR3 is 15 residues long. Germline-derived CDR1 and CDR2 are SGHRS and YFSETQ. In nucleotides, the CDR3 is TGCGCCAGCAGCCATTACAGCAACAACACCACTGAAGCTTTCTTT. Residues: CASSHYSNNTTEAFF.

To note about this clonotype: The conserved closing phenylalanine or tryptophan is absent in this CDR3, likely reflecting a read error. The J gene is TRBJ2-3, the V gene TRBV15; D may be TRBD2 (5 bases). Germline assignment: CDR1 LNHNV and CDR2 YYDKDF (reference sequence). There are 14 residues in the CDR3. CDR3 amino acids: CASSVAGRADTQYL. CDR3 bases: TGTGCCAGCAGCGTCGCGGGCCGTGCCGATACGCAGTATCTT.

The rearrangement joins TRBV13 to TRBJ1-2, with 8 bases matching TRBD1. Per the germline V gene, CDR1 is PRHDT and CDR2 is FYEKMQ (reference sequence). The junction had 18 bases not matched to a gene; V was cut back by 2 bases and J by 13 bases. The CDR3 has 16 residues. CDR3 loop: CASSLQGAGEAQYFTF. Here the CDR3 DNA reads TGTGCCAGCAGCTTACAGGGGGCCGGGGAGGCCCAGTACTTCACCTTC.

This chain links TRBV9 with TRBJ1-5; D is perhaps TRBD1 (5 bases). The CDR3 runs 14 residues. Germline lookup yields CDR1 SGDLS and CDR2 YYNGEE. Trimming cost V 3 bases and J 15 bases, with 22 bases left between them. The CDR3 nucleotides read TGTGCCAGCAGCGAAGGGGTCTCGAAAAATCAGCCGCATTTT. It translates to CASSEGVSKNQPHF.

The V gene is TRBV5-1, the J gene TRBJ2-3; 9 bases are a match to TRBD1. This CDR3 is 14 amino acids long. Germline CDR1 reads SGHRS; CDR2 reads YFSETQ. V lost 4 bases and J lost 6; bases outside the gene matches: 6. The CDR3 nucleotides are TGCGCCAGCAGCCTGGGGGGGACAGGGGATACGCAGTATTTT. This gives the protein CASSLGGTGDTQYF.

The rearrangement joins TRBV7-8 to TRBJ2-7; tentatively, D is TRBD1 or TRBD2 (5 bases each). Germline assignment: CDR1 SGHVS and CDR2 FQNEAQ. The germline V and J ends were trimmed by 6 bases and 3 bases, with 15 bases remaining between them. CDR3 length: 14 residues. CDR3 loop: CASSEGQTYYEQYF. The CDR3 nucleotides read TGTGCCAGCAGTGAGGGGCAGACATACTACGAGCAGTACTTC.

Concerning this clonotype itself: Lacking the conserved final phenylalanine or tryptophan, this CDR3 likely reflects a read error. The DNA is omitted, as the CDR3 cannot be located on it reliably, and the CDR3 follows TCRdb's listing. The chain uses TRBV7-8 and TRBJ2-3. The CDR3 is 13 amino acids long, termini counted. Germline lookup yields CDR1 SGHVS and CDR2 FQNEAQ. The CDR3 here is CASSLAGTHNTQY.

Comments on this clonotype: One junction end does not reproduce the germline sequence, and a read error may be involved. The genes are TRBV7-8 and TRBJ2-5; 8 bases match TRBD2. CDR1 and CDR2 (germline): SGHVS, FQNEAQ. This CDR3 is 14 amino acids long. CDR3 DNA: TGTGCCAGCAGCTACCAGCGCGGACAAGCGGGGGAGCAGTTC. This gives the protein CASSYQRGQAGEQF.

This clonotype was found many times. This may arise from a read error, as a much more abundant clone is one base away. The chain carries TRBV11-3 and TRBJ2-3; D is possibly TRBD1 (6 bases). The V gene lost 0 bases and the J gene lost 6 bases, with 10 bases spanning the gap. There are 14 residues in the CDR3. From germline, CDR1 is SGHNT and CDR2 YENEEA. The CDR3 protein is CASSLELTGDTQYF. The CDR3 bases are TGTGCCAGCAGCTTAGAGCTGACAGGCGATACGCAGTATTTT.

About this clonotype: Being one base from a much bigger clone, this may be a read error. The rearrangement uses TRBV7-3 and TRBJ2-1; possible D gene TRBD2, 6 bases. This CDR3 has 16 residues. In germline, CDR1 is SGHTA, CDR2 FQGTGA. V lost 2 bases and J 13 bases, leaving 24 bases between the germline ends. CDR3 sequence: CASSLSGGGQDDAQFF. The CDR3 DNA reads TGTGCCAGCAGCTTATCAGGCGGAGGGCAAGATGATGCTCAGTTCTTC.

Points on this clonotype: Sequence at one end of the junction differs from germline and may be a read error. The V gene is TRBV7-9, the J gene TRBJ1-1; D not certain. CDR3 length: 15 amino acids. The V gene's germline CDR1 is SEHNR and CDR2 FQNEAQ (reference sequence). CDR3 region: CAGSLDRETNTEAFF. DNA of the CDR3: TGTGCCGGCAGCTTAGATAGGGAAACCAACACTGAAGCTTTCTTT.

This chain connects TRBV7-2 to TRBJ1-1, with no clear D. The CDR3 length is 13 residues. Germline V lookup: CDR1 SGHTA, CDR2 FQGNSA. Trimming pared 3 bases from V and 2 bases from J, leaving 7 bases between. The CDR3 loop reads CASSFAINTEAFF. CDR3 bases: TGTGCCAGCAGCTTTGCGATAAACACTGAAGCTTTCTTT.

On this clonotype: One junction end does not reproduce the germline sequence, and a read error may be involved. The chain recombines TRBV2 with TRBJ2-5; TRBD2 agrees at 9 bases. Germline V gene lookup returns CDR1 SNHLY and CDR2 FYNNEI. The CDR3 extends over 15 amino acids. DNA of the CDR3: TGTGCCAGCAGGGATGGCGGGAGGGTTCGGGAGACCCAGGACTTC. It yields the protein CASRDGGRVRETQDF. The full variable domain, rest sourced from reference TRBV2 and TRBJ2-5, is EPEVTQTPSHQVTQMGQEVILRCVPISNHLYFYWYRQILGQKVEFLVSFYNNEISEKSEIFDDQFSVERPDGSNFTLKIRSTKLEDSAMYFCASRDGGRVRETQDFGPGTRLLVL.

The chain has TRBV9 and TRBJ1-6, with TRBD1 as a possible D gene (6 bases). Trimming cost V 3 bases and J 17 bases, with 24 bases left between them. The CDR3 contains 15 residues. Germline V gene lookup returns CDR1 SGDLS and CDR2 YYNGEE. The CDR3 reads CASSATGTYSTDIHF. CDR3 DNA: TGTGCCAGCAGCGCCACCGGGACATATTCAACAGATATCCACTTT.

This rearrangement joins TRBV7-9 to TRBJ2-3; either TRBD1 or TRBD2 may fit D (5 bases each). Germline CDR1 SEHNR, CDR2 FQNEAQ (reference sequence). V gave up 0 bases and J gave up 11 bases, with 21 bases separating them. The length of the CDR3 is 16 residues. The chain's CDR3 is CASSLAGSYGTNVQYF. CDR3 nucleotides: TGTGCCAGCAGCTTAGCGGGTAGCTACGGGACCAACGTGCAGTATTTT.

Concerning this clonotype itself: Germline and junction disagree at one end, which may indicate a read error. The chain has TRBV7-4 and TRBJ2-3; 7 bases agree with TRBD2. The CDR3 has 14 residues. The V gene's germline CDR1 is SGHVT and CDR2 SQSDAQ. The CDR3 sequence is CASSLAGRGYNNEF. Here the CDR3 DNA reads TGTGCCAGCAGCTTAGCGGGGCGGGGGTACAACAATGAGTTT.

This clonotype was found once. At one end, the junction sequence differs from germline, possibly due to a read error. This rearrangement joins TRBV15 to TRBJ1-2; 10 bases fit TRBD1. CDR3 length: 16 amino acids. The V gene's germline CDR1 is LNHNV and CDR2 YYDKDF (reference sequence). DNA of the CDR3: TGTGCCAGCAGCACACGGGACAGGGGCTTGGCCTATGACCACGCCTTC. It codes for CASSTRDRGLAYDHAF.

A word on this clonotype: The junction departs from the called germline gene at one end, perhaps through a read error. The chain recombines TRBV9 with TRBJ2-5; D remains unclear. CDR3 size: 14 residues. Germline V gene data show CDR1 as SGDLS and CDR2 as YYNGEE. The CDR3 sequence: CATSSCSAQATQYF. In DNA, the CDR3 is TGTGCCACCAGCAGCTGCAGCGCGCAAGCGACCCAGTACTTC.

V gene TRBV9 combines with J gene TRBJ2-3, with 8 bases fitting TRBD1. The V gene end was trimmed by 1 base and the J gene end by 15 bases; junction bases not matched to a gene: 13. The CDR3 contains 14 residues. Germline-derived CDR1 and CDR2 are SGDLS and YYNGEE. The CDR3 DNA follows: TGTGCCAGCAGCGTACCAGGGGGCGAGGCTATCTTTTATTTT. Amino acid sequence: CASSVPGGEAIFYF.

The V call is TRBV7-8, the J call TRBJ1-5; D perhaps matches TRBD1 (5 bases). This CDR3 is 15 amino acids long. The germline V and J ends were trimmed by 9 bases and 9 bases, with 24 bases remaining between them. Germline CDR1 is SGHVS and CDR2 is FQNEAQ. CDR3 in DNA: TGTGCCAGTAGTATTTCGGGGGGGTACAATACGCCCCAGCATTTT. Translated, it gives CASSISGGYNTPQHF.

With regard to this clonotype: This may stem from a read error, because a much larger clone lies one nucleotide away. The chain carries TRBV7-8 and TRBJ1-1; 7 bases fit TRBD1. Germline V gene data show CDR1 as SGHVS and CDR2 as FQNEAQ. This CDR3 has 15 residues. The ends lost 3 bases at V and 14 bases at J; junction bases unmatched: 18. The CDR3 sequence is CASSFDPDGTAHSFF. The CDR3 coding sequence is TGTGCCAGCAGCTTTGATCCAGACGGGACAGCCCATTCCTTCTTT.

This chain uses TRBV2 with TRBJ2-1; D may be TRBD1 (5 bases). The CDR3 has 15 residues. Per germline, CDR1 SNHLY and CDR2 FYNNEI. Trimming shortened V by 8 bases and J by 10 bases, and 24 bases separated the two germline ends. CDR3 in amino acids: CASGVWATGPQEQFF. CDR3 bases: TGTGCCAGCGGGGTATGGGCCACAGGTCCGCAGGAGCAGTTCTTC.

Concerning this clonotype: Compared with germline, one end of the junction differs, possibly owing to a read error. This chain links TRBV9 with TRBJ2-3, with D possibly matching TRBD1 (5 bases). Germline V gene sequence: CDR1 SGDLS, CDR2 YYNGEE. The length of the CDR3 is 14 residues. CDR3 nucleotides: TGTGCCAGCAGCTTCCGACGAGCGCGAGGACACAATGATTTT. Its protein product is CASSFRRARGHNDF.

The chain has TRBV9 and TRBJ2-3, with unresolved D. CDR1 is SGDLS, CDR2 YYNGEE, per germline. There are 12 residues in the CDR3. With 4 bases removed from V and 4 bases from J, the gap between germline ends came to 7 bases. In DNA, the CDR3 is TGTGCCAGCAGCCACGTTCCAGATACGCAGTATTTT. Translating it yields CASSHVPDTQYF.

The chain combines TRBV10-3 with TRBJ1-4, with D maybe TRBD1 (5 bases). This CDR3 contains 14 residues. Trimming took off 0 bases at V and 8 bases at J, with 10 bases between the two ends. Germline V lookup: CDR1 ENHRY, CDR2 SYGVKD. The CDR3 is CAISESGAGEKLFF. DNA of the CDR3: TGTGCCATCAGTGAGTCAGGGGCAGGAGAAAAACTGTTTTTT.

As regards this clonotype: A read error may produce the germline difference seen at one junction end. The chain combines TRBV7-6 with TRBJ1-6; D is undetermined. This CDR3 is built from 14 residues. Germline V gene data show CDR1 as SGHVS and CDR2 as FNYEAQ. CDR3: CASSLFDPDTQYLF. The CDR3 DNA reads TGTGCCAGCAGCTTGTTTGACCCAGATACGCAGTACCTTTTT.